These 25 T cell receptor beta chains came from one sample sequenced in a study of cytotoxic CD8 clonotypes in ibrutinib-treated CLL (dated by TCRdb to 2020 to 2023). The label giving this sample's time point can be read as: roughly 12 months on ibrutinib. The library came from the immunoSEQ multiplex PCR assay. Imported from immuneACCESS, the table was reduced by TCRdb to in-frame sequences with V and J called. These copies leave out some clones; in studies compared against another copy, an unresolved V gene accounts for under half, and the cause of the remainder is not known. Counted in this sample were 15,000 to 20,000 clones; about 61% of them appeared once. The leading ten clones occupy roughly 25% of the sample. The sample in question was PBMCs, obtained after 12 months of ibrutinib treatment. These receptors originate from a human donor with chronic lymphocytic leukemia.

V is TRBV11-2 and J is TRBJ2-3; 8 positions match TRBD2. Germline V CDR1 and CDR2: SGHAT, FQNNGV. V was clipped by 4 bases and J by 1 base; unmatched bases: 7. This CDR3 spans 16 amino acids. The DNA for the CDR3 is TGTGCCAGCAGCTCGATTAGCGGGGTTGGCACAGATACGCAGTATTTT. This gives the protein CASSSISGVGTDTQYF. The full variable domain, rest sourced from reference TRBV11-2 and TRBJ2-3, is EAGVAQSPRYKIIEKRQSVAFWCNPISGHATLYWYQQILGQGPKLLIQFQNNGVVDDSQLPKDRFSAERLKGVDSTLKIQPAKLEDSAVYLCASSSISGVGTDTQYFGPGTRLTVL.

The chain carries TRBV7-3 and TRBJ2-3; 7 positions match TRBD1. Germline loops: CDR1 SGHTA, CDR2 FQGTGA. With V trimmed by 4 bases and J by 3 bases, 4 bases remained unmatched. The CDR3 is 14 amino acids. Here the CDR3 DNA reads TGTGCCAGCAGCTCCGGACAGGATACAGATACGCAGTATTTT. Translating it yields CASSSGQDTDTQYF.

The chain employs TRBV19 and TRBJ1-1; weak D call: TRBD1 (5 bases). Germline CDR1 LNHDA, CDR2 SQIVND (reference sequence). This CDR3 comprises 12 residues. V shed 6 bases and J shed 6 bases, with 11 bases lying between them. This CDR3 reads CASRQWDSEAFF. The CDR3 DNA reads as TGTGCCAGTAGGCAGTGGGACTCTGAAGCTTTCTTT.

The J gene is TRBJ1-4, the V gene TRBV4-2; D gene unclear. The V end lost 0 bases, the J end lost 8 bases, and 4 bases lay between the germline ends. The CDR3 length is 12 residues. Germline-derived CDR1 and CDR2 are LGHNA and YNFKEQ. CDR3 DNA: TGTGCCAGCAGCCAAGAGTACGAAAAACTGTTTTTT. Encoded protein: CASSQEYEKLFF.

This clone turned up a few times. The rearrangement links TRBV5-6 to TRBJ2-7; no clear D. The CDR3 has 11 residues. The germline V gene encodes CDR1 SGHDT and CDR2 YYEEEE. V was shortened by 1 base and J by 6 bases, with 5 bases between the two germline ends. CDR3 bases: TGTGCCAGCAGCTTGCGTTTCGAGCAGTACTTC. Translating gives CASSLRFEQYF.

The chain uses TRBV6-1 and TRBJ1-1, with D tentatively TRBD1 (6 bases). Germline V gene sequence: CDR1 MNHNS, CDR2 SASEGT. The length of the CDR3 is 15 residues. V lost 6 bases to trimming and J lost 5 bases, with 19 bases between them. DNA of the CDR3: TGTGCCAGCAGAGAACCGGCAGGGGCTGGAACTGAAGCTTTCTTT. Its protein product is CASREPAGAGTEAFF.

This rearrangement joins TRBV9 to TRBJ2-3; 7 nucleotides line up with TRBD2. CDR1 and CDR2 from the germline V gene are SGDLS and YYNGEE. CDR3 size: 16 residues. V lost 4 bases and J lost 1; bases outside the gene matches: 9. The CDR3: CASSPGGSWGTDTQYF. In DNA, the CDR3 is TGTGCCAGCAGCCCCGGCGGGAGTTGGGGCACAGATACGCAGTATTTT.

A few counts support this clone. The chain carries TRBV28 and TRBJ1-4; D gene unclear. V was trimmed by 6 bases and J by 7 bases, leaving 6 bases between them. The CDR3 spans 11 residues. Germline V gene data show CDR1 as MDHEN and CDR2 as SYDVKM. CDR3 in amino acids: CASRGIEKLFF. DNA for the CDR3: TGTGCCAGCAGGGGGATTGAAAAACTGTTTTTT.

The chain combines TRBV30 with TRBJ1-5; D remains unclear. This CDR3 region has 14 residues. The V end was cut by 3 bases, the J end by 7 bases, with 16 bases between. Per germline, CDR1 GTSNPN and CDR2 SVGIG (reference sequence). This CDR3 is CAWRGPGPGQPQHF. The CDR3 DNA sequence: TGTGCCTGGAGGGGCCCGGGTCCGGGGCAGCCCCAGCATTTT. The variable domain in full, with the rest retrieved from reference TRBV30 and TRBJ1-5, is SQTIHQWPATLVQPVGSPLSLECTVEGTSNPNLYWYRQAAGRGLQLLFYSVGIGQISSEVPQNLSASRPQDRQFILSSKKLLLSDSGFYLCAWRGPGPGQPQHFGDGTRLSIL.

The chain employs TRBV5-4 and TRBJ2-5, with 12 bases lining up with TRBD2. This CDR3 spans 16 amino acids. CDR1 is SGHNT and CDR2 is YYREEE in the germline V gene (reference sequence). V lost 0 bases to trimming and J lost 2 bases; unmatched junction nucleotides: 2. Here the CDR3 DNA reads TGTGCCAGCAGCTTGGGGACTAGCGGGACTCAAGAGACCCAGTACTTC. This sequence encodes CASSLGTSGTQETQYF.

This clone has just a few counts. This chain uses TRBV11-2 with TRBJ2-1; D may be TRBD2 (5 bases). Germline assignment: CDR1 SGHAT and CDR2 FQNNGV. V lost 5 bases and J lost 0, with 11 bases in between. This CDR3 has 15 amino acids. CDR3 loop: CASSRLRSSYNEQFF. DNA for the CDR3: TGTGCCAGCAGCCGACTACGAAGCTCCTACAATGAGCAGTTCTTC.

The rearrangement joins TRBV7-3 to TRBJ2-3; 9 nucleotides line up with TRBD1. Germline values: CDR1 SGHTA, CDR2 FQGTGA. V lost 5 bases, J lost 6 bases, and 9 bases stayed unmatched. The CDR3 consists of 15 residues. The DNA of the CDR3 is TGTGCCAGCAGCAAAGGGGACAGGGCTAGGGATACGCAGTATTTT. Translation: CASSKGDRARDTQYF.

V is TRBV29-1 and J is TRBJ2-7; weak D call: TRBD2 (6 bases). Germline V CDR1 and CDR2: SQVTM, ANQGSEA. This CDR3 contains 13 residues. Trimming shortened V by 4 bases and J by 4 bases, and 14 bases separated the two germline ends. CDR3 sequence (DNA): TGCAGCGTTGCGTTCGGGGGACTGTACGAGCAGTACTTC. Amino acid sequence: CSVAFGGLYEQYF.

This sequence joins TRBV28 and TRBJ2-7, with D perhaps TRBD1 or TRBD2 (7 bases each). CDR3 size: 15 residues. The V gene's germline CDR1 is MDHEN and CDR2 SYDVKM. With 5 bases removed from V and 7 bases from J, the gap between germline ends came to 21 bases. The CDR3 protein is CASSQGGRTLREQYF. CDR3 bases: TGTGCCAGCAGTCAGGGGGGGCGAACACTACGTGAGCAGTACTTC. Full variable domain (outside the CDR3, taken from reference TRBV28 and TRBJ2-7): DVKVTQSSRYLVKRTGEKVFLECVQDMDHENMFWYRQDPGLGLRLIYFSYDVKMKEKGDIPEGYSVSREKKERFSLILESASTNQTSMYLCASSQGGRTLREQYFGPGTRLTVT.

The V and J genes are TRBV27 and TRBJ2-6, with 11 bases matching TRBD1. Germline CDR1 and CDR2: MNHEY and SMNVEV (reference sequence). The CDR3 contains 18 residues. V dropped 5 bases and J dropped 4; count of bases not matched to a gene: 10. CDR3 sequence reads: CASSPRGQGASGANVLTF. CDR3 DNA sequence: TGTGCCAGCAGTCCCAGAGGACAGGGGGCCTCCGGGGCCAACGTCCTGACTTTC.

The chain employs TRBV19 and TRBJ2-7; 7 bases are shared with TRBD2. Trimming took 5 bases from V and 2 from J; bases not matched to a gene: 9. The CDR3 totals 15 residues. Per the germline V gene, CDR1 is LNHDA and CDR2 is SQIVND (reference sequence). The CDR3 coding sequence is TGTGCCAGTAGTTGGGACTACGTAGACACCTACGAGCAGTACTTC. Its translation: CASSWDYVDTYEQYF.

This clone was counted once. This rearrangement joins TRBV28 to TRBJ1-5; TRBD1 aligns across 10 bases. This CDR3 comprises 15 residues. V was clipped by 10 bases and J by 4 bases; unmatched bases: 10. In germline, CDR1 is MDHEN, CDR2 SYDVKM. CDR3 sequence: CATQAGTGDNQPQHF. The CDR3 nucleotides read TGTGCCACCCAAGCAGGGACAGGGGATAATCAGCCCCAGCATTTT. The full variable domain, completed using reference TRBV28 and TRBJ1-5, is DVKVTQSSRYLVKRTGEKVFLECVQDMDHENMFWYRQDPGLGLRLIYFSYDVKMKEKGDIPEGYSVSREKKERFSLILESASTNQTSMYLCATQAGTGDNQPQHFGDGTRLSIL.

The chain couples TRBV4-1 to TRBJ1-2; D uncertain. The germline V and J ends were trimmed by 1 base and 3 bases, with 6 bases remaining between them. This CDR3 has 13 amino acids. Germline CDR1 MGHRA, CDR2 YSYEKL. The CDR3 nucleotides read TGCGCCAGCAGCCAAGGGACGGACTATGGCTACACCTTC. Translating gives CASSQGTDYGYTF.

This clone has a handful of counts. The chain is built from TRBV28 and TRBJ1-5; D remains ambiguous. Germline V lookup: CDR1 MDHEN, CDR2 SYDVKM. Trimming stripped 7 bases from V and 0 bases from J, with 10 bases between. The CDR3 is made up of 14 amino acids. DNA of the CDR3: TGTGCCAGCACCCTGGAGAATAGCAATCAGCCCCAGCATTTT. Translated: CASTLENSNQPQHF.

The chain carries TRBV28 and TRBJ2-1; 8 nucleotides line up with TRBD1. Per the germline V gene, CDR1 is MDHEN and CDR2 is SYDVKM. The CDR3 is 13 residues long. V was pared by 6 bases and J by 5 bases, with 3 bases of the junction left unmatched. In DNA form, the CDR3 reads TGTGCCAGCAGCCAGGGGGCTAACAATGAGCAGTTCTTC. It is translated as CASSQGANNEQFF.

The chain links TRBV7-3 to TRBJ2-2, with D possibly being TRBD2 (5 bases). V lost 3 bases and J 1 base, leaving 6 bases between the germline ends. From germline, CDR1 is SGHTA and CDR2 FQGTGA. This CDR3 is 14 amino acids long. CDR3 bases: TGTGCCAGCAGCTTCGGGATGAACACCGGGGAGCTGTTTTTT. As protein: CASSFGMNTGELFF.

This rearrangement joins TRBV29-1 to TRBJ2-1; 15 positions match TRBD2. The V segment lost 7 bases and the J segment 1 base; nucleotides outside the gene matches: 5. Per the germline V gene, CDR1 is SQVTM and CDR2 is ANQGSEA. This CDR3 spans 16 amino acids. CDR3 nucleotides: TGCAGCGCTGGGACTAGCGGGAGGACGTCCTACAATGAGCAGTTCTTC. The encoded protein is CSAGTSGRTSYNEQFF.

The rearrangement uses TRBV4-1 and TRBJ2-3, with 14 positions matching TRBD2. Germline V CDR1 and CDR2: MGHRA, YSYEKL. With 5 bases clipped from V and 8 bases from J, the junction kept 12 bases outside the gene matches. The CDR3 runs 17 residues. The CDR3: CASSSRLAGGPGTTQYF. In DNA, the CDR3 is TGCGCCAGCAGCTCGCGACTAGCGGGAGGGCCTGGGACTACGCAGTATTTT.

V is TRBV28 and J is TRBJ1-5; D is perhaps TRBD1 (6 bases). CDR3 size: 15 residues. Germline CDR1 is MDHEN and CDR2 is SYDVKM. Trimming stripped 4 bases from V and 3 bases from J, with 13 bases between. The CDR3 DNA sequence: TGTGCCAGCAGTTCGACCGGACAGTACAATCAGCCCCAGCATTTT. It codes for CASSSTGQYNQPQHF.

This clone qualifies as medium-sized. The CDR3 loop reads CASSLAAVSGNTIYF. CDR3 sequence (DNA): TGTGCCAGCAGCTTGGCAGCCGTGAGTGGAAACACCATATATTTT. The V and J genes are TRBV5-6 and TRBJ1-3, with unresolved D. This CDR3 comprises 15 residues. Deletions cut 0 bases from V and 3 bases from J, with 10 bases between. Germline CDR1 SGHDT, CDR2 YYEEEE.